Listed below are T cell receptor beta chains from one sample, sequenced in a study of blood T cells in healthy people across ages. TCRdb re-analysed the 5' RACE reads in MiXCR, keeping a single row per CDR3 protein. Of about 400,000 distinct CDR3 sequences listed, approximately 52% are singletons. The sample consisted of blood. The receptors derive from a man between 60 and 75 years old in good health. Both conserved end residues are part of each CDR3.

j_call v_call cdr3_aa
TRBJ1-1 TRBV5-5 CASSLVQKNTEAFF
NA TRBV7-3 CAQQGVNEQYF
TRBJ2-1 TRBV27 CASKWGTSYNEQFF
TRBJ1-4 TRBV5-1 CAGRTRADAEKLFF
TRBJ2-1 TRBV6-2/TRBV6-3 CASSYLGLAVLRNEQFF
TRBJ1-2 TRBV6-2/TRBV6-3 CASRDGVGYTF
TRBJ2-3 TRBV15 CATSRGTGGMGTDTQYF
TRBJ1-2 TRBV6-2/TRBV6-3 CASTTNYGYTF
TRBJ2-5 TRBV3-1 CASSQDRPWIETQYF
TRBJ2-7 TRBV12-3/TRBV12-4 CASSFGENEQYF
NA TRBV12-5 CASGSGGGETQYF
TRBJ2-7 TRBV28 CASTYGDRVTYEQYF
TRBJ2-7 TRBV24-1 CATSDRTSYEQYF
TRBJ2-6 TRBV9 CAGSVVGSGANVLTF
NA TRBV6-5 CASTRDRDSEQYF
TRBJ2-1 TRBV7-2 CASSPNLGLASHEQFF
TRBJ1-5 TRBV20-1 CSARAETVYQPQHF
TRBJ2-1 TRBV7-3 CACSSGPGEQFF
TRBJ2-5 TRBV6-2/TRBV6-3 CASSYRTRQETQYF
TRBJ2-6 TRBV28 CASTGADSGANVLTF
TRBJ1-1 TRBV6-2/TRBV6-3 CASSYQEFRTGPMNTEAFF